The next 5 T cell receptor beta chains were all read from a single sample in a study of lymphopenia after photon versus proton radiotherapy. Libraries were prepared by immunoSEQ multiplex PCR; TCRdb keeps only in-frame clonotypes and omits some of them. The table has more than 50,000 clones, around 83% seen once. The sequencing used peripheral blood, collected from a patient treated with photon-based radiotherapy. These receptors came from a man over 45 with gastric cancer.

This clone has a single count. The CDR3 nucleotides are TGTGCCAGCAGCTTATCTTCCAACGGCTGGGCATTCCAAGAGACCCAGTACTTC. It specifies CASSLSSNGWAFQETQYF. This chain uses TRBV7-2 with TRBJ2-5, with D unresolved. The V and J ends lost 2 bases and 1 base respectively, with 20 bases between them. The CDR3 contains 18 residues. Germline-derived CDR1 and CDR2 are SGHTA and FQGNSA.

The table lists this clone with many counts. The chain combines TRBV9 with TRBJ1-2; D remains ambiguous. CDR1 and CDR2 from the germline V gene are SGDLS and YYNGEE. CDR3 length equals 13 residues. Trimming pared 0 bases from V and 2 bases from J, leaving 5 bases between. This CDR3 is CASSVEVNYGYTF. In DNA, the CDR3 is TGTGCCAGCAGCGTAGAGGTAAACTATGGCTACACCTTC.

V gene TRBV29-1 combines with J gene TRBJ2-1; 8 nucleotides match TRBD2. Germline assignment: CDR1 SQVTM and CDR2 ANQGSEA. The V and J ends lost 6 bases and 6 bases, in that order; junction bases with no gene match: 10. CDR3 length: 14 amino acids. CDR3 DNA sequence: TGCAGCGTCCCCCAGCGGGAGTGGGGCAATGAGCAGTTCTTC. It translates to CSVPQREWGNEQFF.

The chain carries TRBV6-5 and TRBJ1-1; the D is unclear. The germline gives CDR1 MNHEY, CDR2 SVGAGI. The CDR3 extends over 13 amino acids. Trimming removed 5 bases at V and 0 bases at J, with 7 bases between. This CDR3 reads CASSRNLNTEAFF. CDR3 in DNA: TGTGCCAGCAGTCGCAATTTGAACACTGAAGCTTTCTTT.

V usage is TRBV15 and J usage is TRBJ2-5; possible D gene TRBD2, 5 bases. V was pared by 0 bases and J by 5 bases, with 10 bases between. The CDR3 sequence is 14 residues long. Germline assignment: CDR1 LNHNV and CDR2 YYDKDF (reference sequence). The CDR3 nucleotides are TGTGCCACCAGCAGAGATCGAGGCGGGGAGACCCAGTACTTC. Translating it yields CATSRDRGGETQYF.